One T cell receptor beta chain is described in this entry. This record comes from a study of blood T cell repertoires in COVID-19. As for the study in general: From T cells, B-cell-depleted T cells, or PBMCs came the material, which was cDNA or gDNA.

Sequencing used immunoSEQ multiplex PCR; TCRdb keeps in-frame clones, though not all of them. The sample records roughly 140,000 clones, 85% being singletons. Grouping used clinical history reported by participants in a survey and questionnaire. Symptom resolution, clearance, or two negative PCRs marked donors in Cohort 3 as recovered. CDR1 SGHAT and CDR2 FQNNGV come from the germline V gene. V was shortened by 4 bases and J by 0 bases, with 16 bases between the two germline ends. The CDR3 is 17 amino acids. Source material: PBMCs or T cells enriched from blood (not recorded which). V and J are TRBV11-2 and TRBJ2-4; D may be TRBD1 (5 bases). The clonotype comes from a woman between 40 and 50 years old who had recovered from COVID-19. As DNA, the CDR3 is TGTGCCAGCAGCTACCACGCGGACACTTTAGCCAAAAACATTCAGTACTTC. It encodes CASSYHADTLAKNIQYF.